The 2 T cell receptor beta chains below all came from one sample that was sequenced in a study of cytomegalovirus exposure and HLA in healthy donors. PCR used 60 Vbeta primers and 13 Jbeta primers. Assay used: immunoSEQ multiplex PCR; TCRdb lists only in-frame clones, some missing. The sample has roughly 120,000 clones; 75% are singletons. Sequencing was done on a sample of PBMCs. The receptors were sampled from a woman aged 40 to 50 in good health and CMV-seropositive.

The sample holds a few counts of this clone. The chain uses TRBV30 and TRBJ2-1; the match to TRBD2 covers 9 bases. CDR3 length: 14 amino acids. Germline V CDR1 and CDR2: GTSNPN, SVGIG (reference sequence). V trimming: 7 bases; J trimming: 7 bases; junction bases outside the gene matches: 11. DNA of the CDR3: TGTGCCTTAGAAGAGGGGACTAGCTATAATGAGCAGTTCTTC. It is translated as CALEEGTSYNEQFF.

This chain connects TRBV5-5 to TRBJ2-5; D is uncertain. The CDR3 has 15 amino acids. Trimming pared 2 bases from V and 5 bases from J, leaving 16 bases between. CDR1 and CDR2 from the germline V gene are SGHKS and YYEKEE (reference sequence). The CDR3: CASSFSGSPRETQYF. In DNA, the CDR3 is TGTGCCAGCAGCTTTTCCGGATCTCCGAGGGAGACCCAGTACTTC.